This TCR beta chain was recovered during a study of blood T cell repertoires in COVID-19. Study background: Samples came from the United States, Italy and Spain, spanning acute and convalescent COVID-19. Sources were T cells, B-cell-depleted T cells, or PBMCs; the material itself was cDNA or gDNA.

Only one count was recorded for this clone. As processed by the authors: Scientists estimated how many nucleated cells there were by amplifying reference gene primers. The assay was immunoSEQ multiplex PCR, and TCRdb's table has in-frame clones only and misses some. That table furnishes V, J and clone size, whereas the DNA furnished D and trimming. The sample lists 110,000 or so clones, approximately 84% occurring once. The CDR3 contains 16 residues. The germline V gene has CDR1 LGHDT and CDR2 YNNKEL (reference sequence). The V and J ends lost 1 base and 6 bases respectively, with 18 bases between them.

This chain uses TRBV3-1 (or the pseudogene TRBV3-2) with TRBJ1-2; D may be TRBD1 (5 bases). Sequencing used peripheral blood. The sequence derives from a middle-aged woman with acute or convalescent COVID-19. Here the CDR3 reads CASSQVGGIGYHGYTF. The CDR3 coding sequence is TGTGCCAGCAGCCAAGTGGGGGGGATCGGGTATCATGGCTACACCTTC.